What follows are 23 T cell receptor beta chains derived from one specimen sequenced in a study of molecular identifiers for immune sequencing clone quantification. TCRdb fed the PCR reads into MiXCR, producing one record per CDR3 protein. The sample lists tens of thousands of distinct CDR3 sequences; around a fifth were seen once. The material sequenced was naive CD8+ T cells from blood, with Jurkat cell RNA spiked in. Subset here: FACS-sorted CD8+CD4-CCR7+CD45RA+ naive T cells. The source of these receptors is a human donor in good health. Some libraries in this study had Jurkat cell RNA spiked in.

The CDR3 region is CAWTPLEGVGYTF. The CDR3 nucleotides are TGTGCCTGGACCCCCCTTGAGGGTGTTGGCTACACCTTC. V is TRBV30 and J is TRBJ1-2; D ambiguous. The germline V and J ends were trimmed by 4 bases and 7 bases, with 16 bases remaining between them. The length of the CDR3 is 13 residues. CDR1 is GTSNPN, CDR2 SVGIG, per germline (reference sequence).

This clonotype was seen at least ten times. The chain uses TRBV5-4 and TRBJ2-3; the match to TRBD1 covers 7 bases. Germline-derived CDR1 and CDR2 are SGHNT and YYREEE (reference sequence). CDR3 size: 15 residues. The ends lost 4 bases at V and 3 bases at J; junction bases unmatched: 8. The CDR3 protein is CASSQDRDETDTQYF. CDR3 bases: TGTGCCAGCAGCCAAGACAGGGATGAGACAGATACGCAGTATTTT.

The chain is built from TRBV3-1 and TRBJ2-7, with D perhaps given as TRBD1 or TRBD2 (5 bases each). The CDR3 runs to 16 residues. The germline gives CDR1 LGHDT, CDR2 YNNKEL (reference sequence). V dropped 1 base and J dropped 3 bases, with 16 bases sitting between them. The CDR3 coding sequence is TGTGCCAGCAGCCAAGGCCACCGGGACCTAAACTACGAGCAGTACTTC. Amino acid sequence: CASSQGHRDLNYEQYF.

This clonotype was counted at least ten times. This CDR3 reads CASKSWASGRDEQYF. The CDR3 nucleotides are TGTGCCAGCAAATCCTGGGCTAGCGGGAGAGACGAGCAGTACTTC. The chain has TRBV28 and TRBJ2-7, with 10 nucleotides matching TRBD2. V lost 7 bases and J lost 5; bases outside the gene matches: 11. The CDR3 contains 15 residues. CDR1 is MDHEN, CDR2 SYDVKM, per germline. The complete variable domain, with remaining parts taken from reference TRBV28 and TRBJ2-7, reads DVKVTQSSRYLVKRTGEKVFLECVQDMDHENMFWYRQDPGLGLRLIYFSYDVKMKEKGDIPEGYSVSREKKERFSLILESASTNQTSMYLCASKSWASGRDEQYFGPGTRLTVT.

Details on this clonotype: This may stem from a read error, because a much larger clone lies one nucleotide away. This rearrangement joins TRBV5-1 to TRBJ2-7; 10 bases fit TRBD1. Germline loops: CDR1 SGHRS, CDR2 YFSETQ. The CDR3 loop spans 14 amino acids. Written as DNA, the CDR3 is TGCGCCAGCAGCTTGGAGACAGGGGGCTACGAGCAGTGCTTC. Amino acids: CASSLETGGYEQCF.

In its sample, this clonotype was seen many times. This sequence joins TRBV7-9 and TRBJ2-1; D assignment may be TRBD1 or TRBD2 (5 bases each). The CDR3 length is 16 residues. Germline loops: CDR1 SEHNR, CDR2 FQNEAQ (reference sequence). Trimming cost V 5 bases and J 2 bases, with 16 bases left between them. CDR3 DNA sequence: TGTGCCAGCAGCGGGGCGGTCTGGGAGACCTACAATGAGCAGTTCTTC. It encodes CASSGAVWETYNEQFF.

On this clonotype: One end of the junction does not line up with germline, which may come from a read error. The chain carries TRBV5-4 and TRBJ1-1; no clear D. The CDR3 spans 12 residues. The V gene's germline CDR1 is SGHNT and CDR2 YYREEE (reference sequence). CDR3 sequence: CASSSMNTEAFF. The CDR3 DNA sequence: TGTGCCAGCAGCTCGATGAACACTGAGGCTTTCTTT. Combining the CDR3 with reference TRBV5-4 and TRBJ1-1 gives the whole variable domain ETGVTQSPTHLIKTRGQQVTLRCSSQSGHNTVSWYQQALGQGPQFIFQYYREEENGRGNFPPRFSGLQFPNYSSELNVNALELDDSALYLCASSSMNTEAFFGQGTRLTVV.

This chain links TRBV27 with TRBJ1-4; the D is unclear. The germline gives CDR1 MNHEY, CDR2 SMNVEV (reference sequence). Trimming removed 5 bases from V and 4 bases from J, with 20 bases in between. The CDR3 extends over 17 amino acids. The CDR3 loop reads CASSPFTVEVLNEKLFF. CDR3 DNA sequence: TGTGCCAGCAGTCCCTTTACTGTGGAGGTACTTAATGAAAAACTGTTTTTT.

Remarks on this clonotype: A single base separates this from a much larger clone, so it may be a read error. This chain links TRBV3-1 with TRBJ2-3, with 11 bases aligning to TRBD2. V lost 4 bases and J lost 2; bases outside the gene matches: 5. This CDR3 contains 16 residues. CDR1 LGHDT and CDR2 YNNKEL come from the germline V gene (reference sequence). CDR3 in amino acids: CASSRTSGSPTDTQYF. The CDR3 DNA reads as TGTGCCAGCAGCCGTACTAGCGGGAGCCCCACAGATACGCAGTATTTT.

The table lists this clonotype with many counts. This rearrangement joins TRBV5-1 to TRBJ2-5; D may be TRBD2 (5 bases). The CDR3 is 13 amino acids. The ends were cut back, 0 bases at V and 5 bases at J, with 8 bases in the middle. Germline CDR1 SGHRS, CDR2 YFSETQ. CDR3 loop: CASSLELVETQYF. The CDR3 DNA reads TGCGCCAGCAGCTTGGAACTAGTTGAGACCCAGTACTTC.

This clonotype was picked up many times. This chain uses TRBV6-6 with TRBJ1-3, with D uncertain. The CDR3 sequence is 16 residues long. CDR1 MNHNY and CDR2 SVGAGI come from the germline V gene (reference sequence). V was trimmed by 7 bases and J by 0 bases, leaving 16 bases between them. The CDR3 bases are TGTGCCAGCACCCAAACGGTGGACCACTCTGGAAACACCATATATTTT. Translation gives CASTQTVDHSGNTIYF.

This clonotype showed up just a few times. The DNA of the CDR3 is TGCGCCAGCAGGGGGACTAGCGGGGGATACTACGAGCAGTACTTC. Translating it yields CASRGTSGGYYEQYF. J is TRBJ2-7 and V is TRBV5-1; 14 positions agree with TRBD2. Losses at the gene ends were 5 bases for V and 3 bases for J; bases not matched to a gene: 4. The germline CDR1 and CDR2 sequences are SGHRS and YFSETQ. The CDR3 is 15 residues long.

The rearrangement uses TRBV24-1 and TRBJ2-1; a weak D match, TRBD1 (5 bases). The germline gives CDR1 KGHDR, CDR2 SFDVKD. With 5 bases removed from V and 5 bases from J, the gap between germline ends came to 15 bases. The CDR3 runs 15 residues. The CDR3 reads CATSGGRGPHNEQFF. Written as DNA, the CDR3 is TGTGCCACCAGTGGGGGAAGGGGTCCCCACAATGAGCAGTTCTTC.

This clonotype has ten or more counts. V usage is TRBV7-9 and J usage is TRBJ2-3; D is undetermined. The germline CDR1 and CDR2 sequences are SEHNR and FQNEAQ (reference sequence). The CDR3 consists of 12 residues. Trimming removed 7 bases at V and 4 bases at J, with 9 bases between. The CDR3 coding sequence is TGTGCCAGCATTCGGCCAGCAGATACGCAGTATTTT. This sequence encodes CASIRPADTQYF.

There are many counts of this clonotype. The genes are TRBV27 and TRBJ2-7, with D perhaps matching TRBD1 (5 bases). Germline lookup yields CDR1 MNHEY and CDR2 SMNVEV (reference sequence). Deletions cut 8 bases from V and 1 base from J, with 12 bases between. CDR3 length equals 13 residues. CDR3 sequence reads: CASGSRGSYEQYF. The CDR3 DNA is TGTGCCAGCGGCTCTAGGGGATCCTACGAGCAGTACTTC.

In regard to this clonotype: A much bigger clone sits one base away, suggesting this may be a read error. J is TRBJ2-7 and V is TRBV4-3; TRBD2 is a possible D gene (5 bases). The CDR3 runs 15 residues. Trimming took 4 bases from V and 0 from J, leaving 13 bases between them. Germline-derived CDR1 and CDR2 are LGHNA and YSLEER. CDR3 nucleotide sequence: TGCGCCAGCAGCCGAGGGAGAGGCTACTCCTACGAGCAGTACTTC. It encodes CASSRGRGYSYEQYF.

This chain links TRBV11-2 with TRBJ1-1; tentative D call: TRBD1 (6 bases). V shed 4 bases and J shed 6 bases, with 15 bases lying between them. Germline values: CDR1 SGHAT, CDR2 FQNNGV. CDR3 length: 14 amino acids. The CDR3 is CASSSGQGRAEAFF. The CDR3, as DNA: TGTGCCAGCAGCTCGGGACAAGGCAGGGCTGAAGCTTTCTTT.

A few counts support this clonotype. The chain carries TRBV4-1 and TRBJ2-7; D may match TRBD1 or TRBD2 (5 bases each). This CDR3 has 19 residues. Trimming took off 0 bases at V and 0 bases at J, with 21 bases between the two ends. In germline, CDR1 is MGHRA, CDR2 YSYEKL. The CDR3 bases are TGCGCCAGCAGCCAAGATCTCCCCCCCAACCAGGGACGCTCCTACGAGCAGTACTTC. Translating gives CASSQDLPPNQGRSYEQYF.

V and J are TRBV5-6 and TRBJ2-3; TRBD2 is a possible D gene (6 bases). The CDR3 is made up of 14 amino acids. CDR1 SGHDT and CDR2 YYEEEE come from the germline V gene. The V gene lost 4 bases and the J gene lost 1 base, with 10 bases spanning the gap. CDR3 amino acids: CASSHSSGTDTQYF. In DNA form, the CDR3 reads TGTGCCAGCAGCCATTCTAGCGGCACAGATACGCAGTATTTT.

On this clonotype: A much larger clone is a single base away; this may be a read error. The genes are TRBV19 and TRBJ2-7; TRBD1 agrees at 9 bases. The CDR3 runs to 15 residues. CDR1 LNHDA and CDR2 SQIVND come from the germline V gene (reference sequence). The CDR3: CASREGQGAGYGQYF. DNA of the CDR3: TGTGCCAGTAGAGAGGGACAGGGAGCTGGGTACGGGCAGTACTTC.

In its sample, this clonotype was seen many times. The chain is built from TRBV9 and TRBJ1-1; tentative D call: TRBD1 (5 bases). Per the germline V gene, CDR1 is SGDLS and CDR2 is YYNGEE. With 4 bases removed from V and 0 bases from J, the gap between germline ends came to 13 bases. The CDR3 is 15 amino acids. The CDR3 DNA follows: TGTGCCAGCAGCATAACTGGACACCTGAACACTGAAGCTTTCTTT. Its protein is CASSITGHLNTEAFF.

There are many counts of this clonotype. This rearrangement joins TRBV7-2 to TRBJ2-5, with 7 bases identical to TRBD1. The CDR3 contains 14 residues. V trimming: 2 bases; J trimming: 2 bases; junction bases outside the gene matches: 2. Germline lookup yields CDR1 SGHTA and CDR2 FQGNSA. The CDR3 coding sequence is TGTGCCAGCAGCTTACCGACAGGGCAAGAGACCCAGTACTTC. Its protein product is CASSLPTGQETQYF.

V is TRBV19 and J is TRBJ2-3, with a tentative D call TRBD2 (7 bases). The CDR3 extends over 16 amino acids. Germline CDR1 reads LNHDA; CDR2 reads SQIVND (reference sequence). Here the CDR3 reads CAVVRKGGPRTDTQYF. The CDR3 bases are TGTGCAGTAGTACGAAAGGGGGGGCCTCGCACAGATACGCAGTATTTT.